The entry below gives a single T cell receptor beta chain sequence along with its context. The antigen this receptor binds is unknown. No base quality values were provided; no much bigger clone lies one nucleotide off. Systemically healthy Caucasian individuals from Russia, approximately 39 in total and aged roughly 6 to 100 years, were included as donors. About 10 milliliters of peripheral blood were collected from each donor into EDTA-treated Vacutainer tubes. Ficoll-Paque density-gradient centrifugation was used to isolate PBMCs, with at least 6 million obtained per sample. Total RNA was extracted from PBMCs with Trizol reagent, with at least 6 micrograms obtained per sample. Naive CD45RAhigh/CD27high T cell percentages were measured by flow cytometry on a PBMC aliquot from every donor. Receptor libraries were prepared by 5' RACE. Sequenced using an Illumina HiSeq 2500. The second PCR ran for roughly 7 to 12 cycles and used a J-beta primer mix along with a sample-barcoded 5' primer. A template-switch 5' adaptor carrying 12 random nucleotides introduced a unique molecular identifier onto each TCR beta cDNA molecule. Each sample yielded at least 2.5 million CDR3-containing paired-end reads. First-strand cDNA synthesis was performed from all RNA using the Mint cDNA synthesis kit, with priming by a TRBC-specific oligonucleotide. After uracil-DNA glycosylase treatment, a first 18-cycle PCR used universal primers M1SS and BC2_uni_R on all cDNA. For the original study's pipeline: Normalization of each sample was performed by random selection of 1 million high-quality reads, each carrying a distinct molecular identifier. Instead of being binned into consensus sequences, reads with shared molecular identifiers were discarded. CDR3 identification, clonotype clustering and error correction used MiTCR with a Q25 quality threshold and the strictest error-elimination algorithm. A nonparametric unseen species model with Euler transformation was used to estimate lower-bound total TCR beta diversity. The public reads were quality trimmed at Q25 with fastp and then assembled into clones with MiXCR by TCRdb, keeping productive beta chains. When rows share a CDR3 protein, they turn into one entry using the most common DNA and genes. These V and J calls derive from TCRdb rather than the authors' analysis. The sample has approximately 1.5 million distinct CDR3 sequences on record, about 45% of them singletons. Of the sample, about 4% falls within the top ten clones.

The CDR3 holds 14 amino acids from the cysteine to the phenylalanine. The entry retains the CDR3 DNA only, 42 bases that are in frame from base 1. For CDR1 and CDR2, the germline V gene (reference sequence) lists DFQATT and SNEGSKA. The germline V and J ends show losses of 5 bases and 3 bases respectively, and no gene match explains 8 bases of the junction. The data belong to a study of blood T cells in healthy people across ages (dated by TCRdb to about 2015). Broadly, across the study: In model experiments, template switching captured about one uniquely barcoded TCR beta cDNA molecule for every two T cells. Using the same blood draw, the study looked at two additional independent replicas of 1 million unique cDNA reads for two donors, one aged 18 to 29 and the other aged 80 or older. To avoid experimental bias, donors of different ages were randomly spread across the sequencing lanes. To track age-related changes in TCR beta repertoire diversity, the study relied on deep sequencing normalized with unique cDNA molecular identifiers. The donors were divided into four age groups: young (average about 16 years), middle-aged (around 37), aged (about 62) and long-lived (about 90).

Broad study findings and their caveats: Estimates of total diversity from one million sequenced T cells were regarded as lower bounds and underestimates. Bulk unsorted PBMC profiling prevented conclusive comparison of naive and antigen-experienced compartments. There was a strong correlation between observed TCR beta diversity and the percentage of naive T cells measured by flow cytometry. Compared with the aged group, the long-lived group had more naive CD4+ T cells, fewer expanded clones and increased TCR diversity, suggesting age selection. As age increased, observed TCR beta diversity per million T cells dropped in a roughly linear way, and a significant reduction was already evident by age 40. The CMV infection status of donors was not known, potentially confounding age-related changes in expanded clonotypes.

The chain couples TRBV20-1 to TRBJ2-7, with 9 central nucleotides matching TRBD1. The source of this sequence is a young woman in good health. Input material: blood. The DNA sequence is TGCAGTGCTTATGACAGGGGGAATCACTACGAGCAGTACTTC. Translated, this is CSAYDRGNHYEQYF.